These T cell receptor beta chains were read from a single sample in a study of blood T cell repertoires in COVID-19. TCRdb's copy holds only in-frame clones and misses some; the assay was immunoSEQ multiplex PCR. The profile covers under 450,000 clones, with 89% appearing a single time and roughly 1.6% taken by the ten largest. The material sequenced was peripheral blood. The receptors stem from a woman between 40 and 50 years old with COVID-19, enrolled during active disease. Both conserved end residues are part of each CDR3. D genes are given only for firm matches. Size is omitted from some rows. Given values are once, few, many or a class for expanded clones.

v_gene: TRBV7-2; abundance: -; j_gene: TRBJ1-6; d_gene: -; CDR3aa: CASSLAPGHNSPLHF; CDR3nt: TGTGCCAGCAGCTTAGCACCAGGGCATAATTCACCCCTCCACTTT
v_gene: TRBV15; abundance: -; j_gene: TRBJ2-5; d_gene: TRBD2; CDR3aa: CATSRGLAGETQYF; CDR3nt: TGTGCCACCAGCAGAGGTCTAGCGGGCGAGACCCAGTACTTC
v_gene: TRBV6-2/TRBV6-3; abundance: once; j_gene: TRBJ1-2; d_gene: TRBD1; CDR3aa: CASSHRGGGYTF; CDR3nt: TGTGCCAGCAGCCACAGGGGGGGTGGCTACACCTTC
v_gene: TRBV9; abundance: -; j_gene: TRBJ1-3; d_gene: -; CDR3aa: CASSATRTVSGNTIYF; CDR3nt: TGTGCCAGCAGCGCCACACGGACAGTCTCTGGAAACACCATATATTTT
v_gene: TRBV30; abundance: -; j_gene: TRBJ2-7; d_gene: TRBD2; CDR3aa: CAWSLAGGNEQYF; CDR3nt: TGTGCCTGGAGTCTAGCGGGAGGGAACGAGCAGTACTTC
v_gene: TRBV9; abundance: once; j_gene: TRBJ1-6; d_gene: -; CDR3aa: CVSSVLGAGAFDNSPLHF; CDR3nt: TGTGTCAGCAGCGTGTTGGGTGCAGGTGCTTTCGATAATTCACCCCTCCACTTT
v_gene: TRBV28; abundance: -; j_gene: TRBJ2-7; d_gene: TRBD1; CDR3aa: CASGTRQGYEQYF; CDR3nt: TGTGCCAGCGGAACAAGACAGGGATACGAGCAGTACTTC
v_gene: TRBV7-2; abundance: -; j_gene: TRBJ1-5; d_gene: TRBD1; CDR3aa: CASSLQGAWGQPQHF; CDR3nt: TGTGCCAGCAGCTTACAGGGGGCCTGGGGCCAGCCCCAGCATTTT
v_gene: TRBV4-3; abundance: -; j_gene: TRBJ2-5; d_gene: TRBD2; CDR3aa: CASSQDWLAGGGETQYF; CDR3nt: TGCGCCAGCAGCCAAGATTGGCTAGCGGGAGGCGGAGAGACCCAGTACTTC
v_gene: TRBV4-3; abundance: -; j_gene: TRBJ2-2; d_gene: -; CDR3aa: CASSQARYRGFSNTGELFF; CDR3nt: TGCGCCAGCAGCCAAGCCAGATACCGGGGGTTTTCGAACACCGGGGAGCTGTTTTTT
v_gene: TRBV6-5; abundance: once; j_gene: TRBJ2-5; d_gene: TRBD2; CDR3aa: CASTLAGGLGTQYF; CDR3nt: TGTGCCAGCACTCTAGCGGGGGGCCTTGGGACCCAGTACTTC
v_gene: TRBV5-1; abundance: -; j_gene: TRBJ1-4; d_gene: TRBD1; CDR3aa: CASSAGTGATRNEKLFF; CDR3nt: TGCGCCAGCAGCGCCGGGACAGGGGCTACTCGTAATGAAAAACTGTTTTTT
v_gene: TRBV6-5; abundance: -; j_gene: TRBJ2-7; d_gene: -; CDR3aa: CASSYSFLFPGEQYF; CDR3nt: TGTGCCAGCAGTTACTCTTTTTTATTTCCGGGCGAGCAGTACTTC
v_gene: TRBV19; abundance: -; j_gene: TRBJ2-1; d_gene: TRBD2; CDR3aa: CASSISPPAGGSYNEQFF; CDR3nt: TGTGCCAGTAGTATTAGTCCCCCAGCTGGCGGGAGTTACAATGAGCAGTTCTTC
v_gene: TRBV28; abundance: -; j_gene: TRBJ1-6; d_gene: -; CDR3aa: CASSLGGFSSPLHF; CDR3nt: TGTGCCAGCAGTTTGGGGGGATTCAGTTCACCCCTCCACTTT
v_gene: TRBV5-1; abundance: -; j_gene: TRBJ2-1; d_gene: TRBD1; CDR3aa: CASSPIRGTEQFF; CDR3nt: TGCGCCAGCAGCCCGATCAGGGGGACTGAGCAGTTCTTC
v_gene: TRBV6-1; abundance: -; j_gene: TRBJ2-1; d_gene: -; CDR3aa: CASSQRDYNEQFF; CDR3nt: TGTGCCAGCAGCCAACGGGACTACAATGAGCAGTTCTTC
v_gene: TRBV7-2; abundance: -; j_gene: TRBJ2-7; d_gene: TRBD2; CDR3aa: CASSPTSGGTYEQYF; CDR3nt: TGTGCCAGCAGCCCCACCAGCGGGGGGACCTACGAGCAGTACTTC
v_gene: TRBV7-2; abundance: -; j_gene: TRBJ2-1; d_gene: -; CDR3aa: CASSLAGDNEQFF; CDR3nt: TGTGCCAGCAGCTTAGCAGGGGACAATGAGCAGTTCTTC
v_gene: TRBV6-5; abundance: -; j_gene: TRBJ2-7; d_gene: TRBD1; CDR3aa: CASRSPGGTNEQYF; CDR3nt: TGTGCCAGCAGATCCCCAGGGGGCACGAACGAGCAGTACTTC
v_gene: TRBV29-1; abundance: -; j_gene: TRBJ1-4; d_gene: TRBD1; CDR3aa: CSVVVSGQDEKLFF; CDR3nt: TGCAGCGTTGTAGTTTCGGGACAGGATGAAAAACTGTTTTTT
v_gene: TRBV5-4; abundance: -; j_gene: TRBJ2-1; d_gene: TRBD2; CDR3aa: CASSLERGGYNEQFF; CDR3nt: TGTGCCAGCAGCCTTGAGCGGGGCGGCTACAATGAGCAGTTCTTC
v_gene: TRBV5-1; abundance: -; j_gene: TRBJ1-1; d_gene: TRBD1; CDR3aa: CASSLARQGGSGTEAFF; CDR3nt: TGCGCCAGCAGCTTGGCTCGACAGGGGGGGAGTGGCACTGAAGCTTTCTTT
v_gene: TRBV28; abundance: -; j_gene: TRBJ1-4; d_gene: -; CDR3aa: CASSLMEVTANEKLFF; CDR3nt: TGTGCCAGCAGTTTGATGGAAGTAACAGCTAATGAAAAACTGTTTTTT
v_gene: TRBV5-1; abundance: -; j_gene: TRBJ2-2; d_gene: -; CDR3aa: CASSQESGNTGELFF; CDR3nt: TGCGCCAGCAGCCAAGAATCAGGGAACACCGGGGAGCTGTTTTTT
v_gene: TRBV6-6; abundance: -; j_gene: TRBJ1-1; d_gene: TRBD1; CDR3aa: CASSSSRQGNTEAFF; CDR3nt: TGTGCCAGCAGTTCCTCTAGACAGGGAAACACTGAAGCTTTCTTT
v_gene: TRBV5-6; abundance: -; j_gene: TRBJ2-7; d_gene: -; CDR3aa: CASSLQGNYEQYF; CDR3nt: TGTGCCAGCAGCTTGCAGGGAAATTACGAGCAGTACTTC
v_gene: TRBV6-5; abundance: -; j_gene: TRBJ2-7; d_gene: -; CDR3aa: CASAAGTPYEQYF; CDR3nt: TGTGCCAGCGCCGCCGGGACACCCTACGAGCAGTACTTC
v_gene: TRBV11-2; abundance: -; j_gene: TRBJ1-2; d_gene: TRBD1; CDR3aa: CASSLGTVRNYGYTF; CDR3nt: TGTGCCAGCAGCTTGGGGACAGTCCGTAACTATGGCTACACCTTC
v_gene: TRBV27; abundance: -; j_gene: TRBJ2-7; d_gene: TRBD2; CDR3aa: CASSPRLAGVYEQYF; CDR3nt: TGTGCCAGCAGTCCCCGACTAGCGGGAGTGTACGAGCAGTACTTC
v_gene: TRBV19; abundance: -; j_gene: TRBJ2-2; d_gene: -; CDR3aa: CASRAGQTNTGELFF; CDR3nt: TGTGCCAGTAGGGCGGGACAGACAAACACCGGGGAGCTGTTTTTT
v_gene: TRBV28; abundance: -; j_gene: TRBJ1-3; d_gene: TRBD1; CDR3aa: CASSGLTGAPEPSGNTIYF; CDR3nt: TGTGCCAGCAGTGGATTAACAGGGGCCCCTGAGCCCTCTGGAAACACCATATATTTT
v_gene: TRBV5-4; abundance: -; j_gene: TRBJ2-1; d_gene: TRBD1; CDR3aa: CASNDRVVDEQFF; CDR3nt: TGTGCCAGCAACGACAGGGTGGTGGATGAGCAGTTCTTC